This TCR beta chain was retrieved from a study of early T cells in non-severe SARS-CoV-2 infection. About the research overall: The authors sequenced bulk RNA from unsorted whole blood, leaving chains unpaired. Broader study findings: Sequences matched to VDJdb favored anti-spike CD8 responses, while private and CD4 specificities were missed.

Unique molecular identifiers were added to individual cDNA molecules. Each CDR3 protein is one row after TCRdb ran MiXCR on the 5' RACE reads. The data show roughly 32,000 distinct CDR3 sequences, around 7% seen once. This clonotype was detected many times. As yet, its antigen is unknown. Germline values: CDR1 KGHDR, CDR2 SFDVKD. The CDR3 runs 15 residues. V lost 3 bases and J lost 7, with 17 bases in between. This receptor was obtained from an adult who was a healthcare worker with PCR-confirmed SARS-CoV-2 infection or an uninfected control (not recorded which). This sequence joins TRBV24-1 and TRBJ1-2, with D uncertain. The sample was whole blood. The CDR3 here is CATSDPRGGLIGYTF. Written as DNA, the CDR3 is TGTGCCACCAGTGATCCACGGGGAGGTTTGATTGGCTACACCTTC.